This T cell receptor (beta chain) was sequenced during a study of shared clonotypes between healthy human individuals. Background on the study: The study enrolled a couple of women and three men aged 18 to 49.

CDR1 is SGHDT, CDR2 YYEEEE, per germline. The CDR3 length is 14 residues. Trimming took off 5 bases at V and 2 bases at J, with 11 bases between the two ends. Each unsorted PBMC replicate got 300 ng genomic DNA, roughly 30,000 genomes. Original methodology: Junction-only sequences without quality scores came from ImmunoSEQ, so filtering differed. Libraries were prepared by immunoSEQ multiplex PCR; TCRdb keeps only in-frame clonotypes and omits some of them. That table furnishes V, J and clone size, whereas the DNA furnished D and trimming. This sample has hundreds of thousands of clones, with around 80% found just once.

Sequencing used PBMCs. V gene TRBV5-6 combines with J gene TRBJ2-1, with unresolved D. The origin of this receptor is a woman aged 40 to 50 in good health. Some clones in this sample may be carry-over from other donors' samples. The CDR3 sequence is CASSYTDAYNEQFF. CDR3 DNA: TGTGCCAGCAGTTACACGGACGCCTACAATGAGCAGTTCTTC.